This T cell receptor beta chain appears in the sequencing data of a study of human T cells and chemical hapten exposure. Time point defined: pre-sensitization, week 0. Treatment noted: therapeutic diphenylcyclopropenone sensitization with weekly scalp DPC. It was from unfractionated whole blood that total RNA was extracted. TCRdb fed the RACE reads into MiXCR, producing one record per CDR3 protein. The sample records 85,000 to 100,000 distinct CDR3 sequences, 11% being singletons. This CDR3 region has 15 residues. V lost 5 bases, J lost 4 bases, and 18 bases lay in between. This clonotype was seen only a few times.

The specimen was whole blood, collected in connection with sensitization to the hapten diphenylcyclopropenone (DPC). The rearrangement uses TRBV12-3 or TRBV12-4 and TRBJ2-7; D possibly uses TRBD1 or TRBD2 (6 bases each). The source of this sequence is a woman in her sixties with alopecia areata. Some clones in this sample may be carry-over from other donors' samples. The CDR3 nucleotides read TGTGCCAGCAGTCAGACCGCGGGACACCGGTACGAGCAGTACTTC. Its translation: CASSQTAGHRYEQYF.